The entry below describes one T cell receptor beta chain. The antigen is undetermined. The assay was immunoSEQ multiplex PCR, and TCRdb's table has in-frame clones only and misses some. This sample carries 100,000 to 150,000 clones, roughly 90% of them seen once, and the ten largest clones take approximately 1.5%. The data are from a study of T cells in localized non-small cell lung cancer. General study points: Heterogeneity stays possible, as sequencing covered only one tumor region. Median detection of top 100 tumor clones in adjacent lung was approximately 50 clones. Higher adjacent-lung clonality was associated with shorter survival.

The length of the CDR3 is 14 residues. Between the trimmed V and J ends, which lost 6 bases and 0 bases, there was a span of 12 bases. Germline CDR1 reads MDHEN; CDR2 reads SYDVKM. The source was peripheral blood, collected before any cancer treatment. The sequence was obtained from a female donor over 55 with stage I lung adenocarcinoma. The J gene is TRBJ2-7, the V gene TRBV28, with D perhaps matching TRBD1 (6 bases). CDR3 sequence (DNA): TGTGCCAGCAGGGCAGGGGCCCTCTCCTACGAGCAGTACTTC. It encodes CASRAGALSYEQYF. Variable domain in full (rest from reference TRBV28 and TRBJ2-7): DVKVTQSSRYLVKRTGEKVFLECVQDMDHENMFWYRQDPGLGLRLIYFSYDVKMKEKGDIPEGYSVSREKKERFSLILESASTNQTSMYLCASRAGALSYEQYFGPGTRLTVT.